The 19 T cell receptor beta chains listed next were all sequenced from one sample in a study of early T cells in non-severe SARS-CoV-2 infection. TCRdb reprocessed the 5' RACE reads via MiXCR and lists one record per CDR3 protein. The sample shows nearly 60,000 distinct CDR3 sequences, about 12% of them seen only once. The sample comprised whole blood. These TCRs come from an adult who was a healthcare worker with PCR-confirmed SARS-CoV-2 infection or an uninfected control (not recorded which).

This chain joins TRBV2 and TRBJ2-5; TRBD1 is a possible D gene (6 bases). CDR3 length: 19 amino acids. From germline, CDR1 is SNHLY and CDR2 FYNNEI. Trimming left V 2 bases short and J 4 bases short, with 26 bases between. The CDR3 spells CASSETRIGTRGHPETQYF. The CDR3 DNA reads TGTGCCAGCAGTGAAACCCGGATCGGTACAAGGGGACACCCAGAGACCCAGTACTTC.

This clonotype has more than one count but fewer than ten. This chain joins TRBV7-6 and TRBJ2-1; 13 positions agree with TRBD2. CDR1 SGHVS and CDR2 FNYEAQ come from the germline V gene. The V gene end was trimmed by 2 bases and the J gene end by 6 bases; junction bases not matched to a gene: 4. There are 16 residues in the CDR3. CDR3 DNA: TGTGCCAGCAGCTTACCAACTAGCGGGGGGGCCAATGAGCAGTTCTTC. Translation: CASSLPTSGGANEQFF. Using reference TRBV7-6 and TRBJ2-1 for the parts outside the CDR3, the full variable domain is GAGVSQSPRYKVTKRGQDVALRCDPISGHVSLYWYRQALGQGPEFLTYFNYEAQQDKSGLPNDRFSAERPEGSISTLTIQRTEQRDSAMYRCASSLPTSGGANEQFFGPGTRLTVL.

J is TRBJ1-1 and V is TRBV14; D possibly corresponds to TRBD1 (5 bases). The CDR3 totals 14 residues. The V gene's germline CDR1 is SGHDN and CDR2 FVKESK. The V end lost 2 bases, the J end lost 5 bases, and 12 bases lay between the germline ends. CDR3 in amino acids: CASSQLTGGTEAFF. Here the CDR3 DNA reads TGTGCCAGCAGCCAACTGACGGGGGGGACTGAAGCTTTCTTT.

The chain recombines TRBV7-9 with TRBJ1-4; no firm D call. CDR3 length: 14 residues. Germline V gene sequence: CDR1 SEHNR, CDR2 FQNEAQ (reference sequence). V gave up 6 bases and J gave up 3 bases, with 11 bases separating them. DNA of the CDR3: TGTGCCAGCAGGTCAGCAGGACCTAATGAAAAACTGTTTTTT. Its protein product is CASRSAGPNEKLFF.

This clonotype appeared many times. J is TRBJ2-4 and V is TRBV14; TRBD1 aligns across 9 bases. The CDR3 totals 17 residues. Germline V gives CDR1 SGHDN, CDR2 FVKESK. Trimming removed 0 bases from V and 0 bases from J; junction bases left unmatched: 3. CDR3 residues: CASSQDRGQGAKNIQYF. The DNA for the CDR3 is TGTGCCAGCAGCCAAGATAGGGGACAGGGAGCCAAAAACATTCAGTACTTC.

This clonotype was counted only a few times. The chain links TRBV28 to TRBJ2-7; D may be TRBD2 (6 bases). Trimming removed 3 bases at V and 3 bases at J, with 12 bases between. The CDR3 consists of 14 residues. Germline V gives CDR1 MDHEN, CDR2 SYDVKM. CDR3 region: CASSLGGRIYEQYF. The DNA for the CDR3 is TGTGCCAGCAGTTTGGGGGGTAGGATCTACGAGCAGTACTTC.

The table lists this clonotype with many counts. The chain carries TRBV19 and TRBJ2-5, with D hard to call. This CDR3 contains 14 residues. Germline loops: CDR1 LNHDA, CDR2 SQIVND (reference sequence). Trimming shortened V by 3 bases and J by 1 base, and 9 bases separated the two germline ends. The CDR3 is CASSIWAGQETQYF. DNA of the CDR3: TGTGCCAGTAGTATTTGGGCCGGCCAAGAGACCCAGTACTTC.

Ten or more counts support this clonotype. V is TRBV30 and J is TRBJ2-7; 9 positions agree with TRBD1. The CDR3 is 12 residues long. The junction had 5 bases not matched to a gene; V was cut back by 5 bases and J by 6 bases. CDR1 and CDR2 (germline): GTSNPN, SVGIG (reference sequence). CDR3 region: CAWGDRAVEQYF. CDR3 bases: TGTGCCTGGGGGGACAGGGCGGTCGAGCAGTACTTC.

This clonotype was counted many times. The chain recombines TRBV14 with TRBJ1-2; a possible D gene is TRBD1 (6 bases). This CDR3 is 13 amino acids long. V was pared by 4 bases and J by 2 bases, with 8 bases between. Germline CDR1 and CDR2: SGHDN and FVKESK. CDR3 DNA: TGTGCCAGCAGCCCCGGGACAAACTATGGCTACACCTTC. This sequence encodes CASSPGTNYGYTF.

This clonotype was counted only a few times. This chain connects TRBV6-5 to TRBJ2-2, with 11 bases identical to TRBD2. Trimming at V came to 6 bases and at J to 1 base, leaving 10 bases not matched to a gene. CDR1 MNHEY and CDR2 SVGAGI come from the germline V gene. This CDR3 has 18 amino acids. The CDR3 reads CASRHLLAGGKNTGELFF. In DNA, the CDR3 is TGTGCCAGCAGACACCTCCTAGCGGGGGGAAAGAACACCGGGGAGCTGTTTTTT.

V and J are TRBV5-1 and TRBJ1-4; D is uncertain. The CDR3 is 15 residues long. The germline V gene encodes CDR1 SGHRS and CDR2 YFSETQ. Trimming stripped 0 bases from V and 8 bases from J, with 14 bases between. The CDR3 spells CASSLGRAQGEKLFF. The CDR3 region has the DNA TGCGCCAGCAGCTTGGGACGGGCCCAAGGGGAAAAACTGTTTTTT.

This clonotype was recorded at least ten times. The chain employs TRBV19 and TRBJ2-3; 10 bases line up with TRBD1. V lost 4 bases, J lost 4 bases, and 8 bases stayed unmatched. The CDR3 covers 16 residues. Germline CDR1 and CDR2: LNHDA and SQIVND (reference sequence). The CDR3: CASSTHRDRGADTQYF. The CDR3 DNA reads TGTGCCAGTAGTACCCACCGGGACAGGGGAGCAGATACGCAGTATTTT.

In its sample, this clonotype was seen many times. The chain joins TRBV27 to TRBJ1-1, with TRBD1 matching 9 bases. The CDR3 has 14 amino acids. The trim removed 5 bases at V and 3 bases at J, leaving 4 bases unmatched. Germline lookup yields CDR1 MNHEY and CDR2 SMNVEV (reference sequence). The CDR3 region has the DNA TGTGCCAGCAGTGGGGACAGGGCTTACACTGAAGCTTTCTTT. Translation gives CASSGDRAYTEAFF.

This clonotype appeared a few times. CDR3 loop: CASSLWRGQGNSPLHF. CDR3 in DNA: TGTGCCAGCAGTTTATGGCGGGGGCAAGGAAATTCACCCCTCCACTTT. The chain is built from TRBV28 and TRBJ1-6; a weak D match, TRBD1 (6 bases). Germline V gene sequence: CDR1 MDHEN, CDR2 SYDVKM. V lost 0 bases to trimming and J lost 7 bases, with 13 bases between them. The CDR3 runs 16 residues.

The chain recombines TRBV6-2 or TRBV6-3 with TRBJ2-2, with D maybe TRBD1 (5 bases). Germline CDR1 reads MNHEY; CDR2 reads SVGEGT. Trimming removed 4 bases at V and 8 bases at J, with 11 bases between. The CDR3 consists of 13 residues. CDR3 region: CASSSFGQGELFF. The DNA of the CDR3 is TGTGCCAGCAGTTCCTTCGGACAAGGGGAGCTGTTTTTT.

This clonotype came up many times. The J gene is TRBJ2-1, the V gene TRBV5-4; possible D gene TRBD2, 6 bases. CDR1 is SGHNT, CDR2 YYREEE, per germline (reference sequence). The V and J ends lost 5 bases and 10 bases respectively, with 13 bases between them. This CDR3 comprises 12 residues. CDR3 protein: CASRSREGEQFF. The CDR3 DNA reads TGTGCCAGCAGATCGCGGGAAGGGGAGCAGTTCTTC.

V is TRBV18 and J is TRBJ1-5, with TRBD1 as a possible D gene (6 bases). The germline gives CDR1 KGHSH, CDR2 LQKENI. This CDR3 spans 15 amino acids. The ends were cut back, 3 bases at V and 6 bases at J, with 15 bases in the middle. In nucleotides, the CDR3 is TGTGCCAGCTCACCGGCCAACCGGGACACTCAGCCCCAGCATTTT. Translating it yields CASSPANRDTQPQHF. Filled out from reference TRBV18 and TRBJ1-5, the complete variable domain reads NAGVMQNPRHLVRRRGQEARLRCSPMKGHSHVYWYRQLPEEGLKFMVYLQKENIIDESGMPKERFSAEFPKEGPSILRIQQVVRGDSAAYFCASSPANRDTQPQHFGDGTRLSIL.

This clonotype occurred many times. V usage is TRBV6-5 and J usage is TRBJ1-2; 7 bases map to TRBD1. Trimming took 6 bases from V and 8 from J; bases not matched to a gene: 6. Germline-derived CDR1 and CDR2 are MNHEY and SVGAGI. The CDR3 is 12 amino acids. This CDR3 is CASSPDRFGYTF. The CDR3, as DNA: TGTGCCAGCAGCCCGGACAGGTTCGGCTACACCTTC.

This clonotype has at least ten counts. The chain is built from TRBV9 and TRBJ1-2; TRBD1 matches 8 bases. From germline, CDR1 is SGDLS and CDR2 YYNGEE. The CDR3 spans 17 residues. V was pared by 3 bases and J by 1 base, with 11 bases of the junction left unmatched. This chain's CDR3 is CASSAGGSGSVNYGYTF. The CDR3 DNA is TGTGCCAGCAGCGCAGGGGGCTCTGGATCCGTTAACTATGGCTACACCTTC.